Below, one T cell receptor (beta chain) is given with its context. What it binds is unknown. One junction end disagrees with the germline gene, perhaps due to a read error. This sample stems from a study of tumor-infiltrating lymphocytes in primary liver carcinoma. Study as a whole: Tumors were stage T1-T3 N0M0, roughly 4 to 10 cm across.

A primer matching the constant region was used to make TCR beta cDNA from 500 to 600 ng of total RNA. Three-round nested multiplex PCR performed with slightly modified ARM-PCR produced the TCR beta libraries. The first two PCR rounds, approximately 10 cycles each, used TRBV1-TRBV30 forward primers and a C-beta reverse primer. Each CDR3 protein is one row after TCRdb ran MiXCR on the multiplex PCR reads. The sample lists 65,000 to 80,000 distinct CDR3 sequences, approximately 74% occurring once. Overall study findings and caveats: Tumor-adjacent and tumor-blood pairs shared a smaller degree of overlap than tumor region pairs.

Germline lookup yields CDR1 SEHNR and CDR2 FQNEAQ (reference sequence). The CDR3 has 15 residues. It was from about 19-30 mg of unsorted bulk tissue that RNA and DNA were co-extracted. Surgical resection was used to treat these primary liver carcinoma patients. The authors sampled five separate regions per tumor. This TCR was recovered from a man aged 35 to 55 with primary liver carcinoma and hepatitis B virus infection. Sequenced: liver tumor tissue from sampling region 4. Subset here: tumor region T4, right-lateral pole. The chain joins TRBV7-9 to TRBJ2-3; no reliable D call. This CDR3 reads CVSSPLVVLRDTQYF. DNA of the CDR3: TGTGTCAGCAGCCCCCTCGTAGTTTTAAGGGATACGCAGTATTTT. The full variable domain, rest sourced from reference TRBV7-9 and TRBJ2-3, is DTGVSQNPRHKITKRGQNVTFRCDPISEHNRLYWYRQTLGQGPEFLTYFQNEAQLEKSRLLSDRFSAERPKGSFSTLEIQRTEQGDSAMYLCVSSPLVVLRDTQYFGPGTRLTVL.